Described below is a single T cell receptor beta chain sequence and its context. The sample belongs to a study of blood T cell repertoires in COVID-19. In the study overall: Samples representing acute and convalescent COVID-19 were sourced from the United States, Italy and Spain. T cells, B-cell-depleted T cells, or PBMCs provided the cDNA or gDNA that served as material.

CDR1 SGHTA and CDR2 FQGNSA come from the germline V gene. The V end was cut by 6 bases, the J end by 3 bases, with 21 bases between. The CDR3 is 16 residues long. In the source study's methods: Scientists estimated how many nucleated cells there were by amplifying reference gene primers. Clones were read by immunoSEQ multiplex PCR, and TCRdb kept only the in-frame ones, dropping some. That table gives V, J and clone size, and the DNA gave D and trimming. This table has about 200,000 clones, about nine tenths appearing once. This clonotype was obtained from a man aged 25-40 years who had recovered from COVID-19. Sequencing was done on a sample of peripheral blood. The genes are TRBV7-2 and TRBJ2-7; TRBD2 is a possible D gene (6 bases). In nucleotides, the CDR3 is TGTGCCAGCAGTTCTCAATCCAGGAGGGATTTCTACGAGCAGTACTTC. Its translation is CASSSQSRRDFYEQYF.